This T cell receptor beta chain is from a study of radiation and T cells in renal cell carcinoma. Only in-frame clones appear in the TCRdb table, and some are missing; sequencing was by immunoSEQ multiplex PCR. The table includes over 85,000 clones, approximately 86% detected once. The length of the CDR3 is 17 residues. The V segment lost 0 bases and the J segment 10 bases; nucleotides outside the gene matches: 14. From germline, CDR1 is SGHRS and CDR2 YFSETQ. This clone was counted only a few times. Its antigen is unidentified. Time point defined: blood 4 weeks post-SBRT, at nephrectomy. Sample treatment: 15 Gy SBRT to primary tumor, nephrectomy 4 weeks later. The tumor was a clear cell renal cell carcinoma. Study-wide points: Top tumor clonotypes rose in blood 2 weeks post-radiation, then contracted.

The chain joins TRBV5-1 to TRBJ2-1; TRBD1 matches at 9 bases. This sample comprised blood, obtained from a patient whose treatment included radiotherapy and nephrectomy. This clonotype originated in a man aged 50-60 years with renal cell carcinoma. CDR3: CASSLVSGTGFVGEQFF. CDR3 sequence (DNA): TGCGCCAGCAGCTTGGTTTCCGGGACAGGGTTTGTCGGGGAGCAGTTCTTC.